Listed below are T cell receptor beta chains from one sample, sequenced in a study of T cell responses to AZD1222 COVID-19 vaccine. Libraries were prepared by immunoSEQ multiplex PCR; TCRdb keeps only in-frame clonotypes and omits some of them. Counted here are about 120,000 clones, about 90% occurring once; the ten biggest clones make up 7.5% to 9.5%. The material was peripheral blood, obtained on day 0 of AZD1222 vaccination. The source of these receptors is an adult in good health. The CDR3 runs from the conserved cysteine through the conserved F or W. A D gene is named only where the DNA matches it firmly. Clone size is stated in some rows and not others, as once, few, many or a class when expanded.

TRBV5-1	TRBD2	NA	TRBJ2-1	CASSPGTSGRIGHNEQFF	TGCGCCAGCAGCCCCGGGACTAGCGGGAGGATTGGCCACAATGAGCAGTTCTTC
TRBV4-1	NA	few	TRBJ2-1	CASMTGLRSGNEQFF	TGCGCCAGCATGACGGGACTCCGGTCTGGCAATGAGCAGTTCTTC
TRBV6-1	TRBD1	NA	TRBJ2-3	CASSVVRQGPADTQYF	TGTGCCAGCAGTGTGGTGAGACAGGGCCCTGCAGATACGCAGTATTTT
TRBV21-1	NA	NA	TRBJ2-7	CASSKDSGRPTYEQYF	TGTGCCAGCAGCAAGGATAGCGGGAGGCCTACTTACGAGCAGTACTTC
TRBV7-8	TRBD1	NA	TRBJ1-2	CASSVDREGGYTF	TGTGCCAGCAGCGTGGACAGGGAGGGTGGCTACACCTTC
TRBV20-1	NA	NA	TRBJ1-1	CSASPGTEAFF	TGCAGTGCTAGTCCAGGGACTGAAGCTTTCTTT
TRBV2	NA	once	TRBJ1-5	CASSVTQLNQPQHF	TGTGCCAGCAGTGTTACCCAGCTTAATCAGCCCCAGCATTTT
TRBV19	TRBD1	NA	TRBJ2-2	CASTPGQVDTGELFF	TGTGCCAGTACCCCGGGACAGGTAGACACCGGGGAGCTGTTTTTT
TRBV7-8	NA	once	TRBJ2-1	CASSLGVLQVSNEQFF	TGTGCCAGCAGCTTAGGGGTTCTTCAGGTATCCAATGAGCAGTTCTTC
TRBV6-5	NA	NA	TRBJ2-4	CASSYSIQVRNIQYF	TGTGCCAGCAGTTACTCGATCCAGGTCAGGAACATTCAGTACTTC
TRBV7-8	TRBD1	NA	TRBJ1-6	CASSFGTGINSPLHF	TGTGCCAGCAGCTTTGGGACAGGCATTAATTCACCCCTCCACTTT
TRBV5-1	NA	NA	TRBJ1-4	CASSLDPGEGEREKLFF	TGCGCCAGCAGCCTGGACCCTGGGGAAGGGGAGAGGGAAAAACTGTTTTTT
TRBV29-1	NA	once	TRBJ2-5	CSVAGVLKETQYF	TGCAGCGTTGCGGGGGTGTTAAAAGAGACCCAGTACTTC
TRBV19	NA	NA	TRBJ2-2	CASSWTPSSTGELFF	TGTGCCAGTAGTTGGACACCCTCCAGCACCGGGGAGCTGTTTTTT
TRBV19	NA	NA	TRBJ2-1	CALRSLENNEQFF	TGTGCCCTTAGGAGTTTGGAAAACAATGAGCAGTTCTTC
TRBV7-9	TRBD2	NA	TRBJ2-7	CASRWGGEVYEQYF	TGTGCCAGCAGGTGGGGGGGAGAAGTCTACGAGCAGTACTTC
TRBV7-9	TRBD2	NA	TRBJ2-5	CASSLLAGGHETQYF	TGTGCCAGCAGCTTACTAGCGGGGGGGCATGAGACCCAGTACTTC
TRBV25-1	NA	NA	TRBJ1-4	CASSGPPGEGGKLFF	TGTGCCAGCAGTGGACCCCCGGGAGAGGGTGGAAAACTGTTTTTT
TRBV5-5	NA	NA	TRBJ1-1	CASSLVASPNTEAFF	TGTGCCAGCAGCTTGGTAGCCTCGCCGAACACTGAAGCTTTCTTT
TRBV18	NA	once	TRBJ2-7	CASSPPNVGSSYEQYF	TGTGCCAGCTCACCACCGAACGTAGGGAGCTCCTACGAGCAGTACTTC
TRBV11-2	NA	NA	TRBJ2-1	CASSLGSLPYNEQFF	TGTGCCAGCAGCTTGGGCTCCCTCCCCTACAATGAGCAGTTCTTC
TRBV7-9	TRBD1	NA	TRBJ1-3	CASRSGGSGNTIYF	TGTGCCAGCAGATCAGGGGGTTCTGGAAACACCATATATTTT
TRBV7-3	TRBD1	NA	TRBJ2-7	CASSVEGAGEQYF	TGTGCCAGCAGCGTCGAGGGGGCCGGCGAGCAGTACTTC
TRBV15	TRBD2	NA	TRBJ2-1	CATTGTSGRGVDSYNEQFF	TGTGCCACCACCGGGACTAGCGGGAGGGGGGTGGACTCCTACAATGAGCAGTTCTTC
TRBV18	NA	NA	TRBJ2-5	CASSLGQKETQYF	TGTGCCAGCTCCCTCGGGCAGAAAGAGACCCAGTACTTC
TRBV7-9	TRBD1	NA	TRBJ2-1	CASSLATGYYNEQFF	TGTGCCAGCAGCTTGGCGACAGGGTATTACAATGAGCAGTTCTTC
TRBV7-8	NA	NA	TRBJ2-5	CASSEQGWETQYF	TGTGCCAGCAGCGAACAGGGTTGGGAGACCCAGTACTTC
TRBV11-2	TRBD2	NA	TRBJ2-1	CASSWGAGVTYNEQFF	TGTGCCAGCAGCTGGGGAGCGGGGGTTACCTACAATGAGCAGTTCTTC
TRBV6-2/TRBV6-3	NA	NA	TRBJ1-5	CASSYRAQPQHF	TGTGCCAGCAGTTACAGGGCTCAGCCCCAGCATTTT
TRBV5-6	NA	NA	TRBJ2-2	CASSLGPGELFF	TGTGCCAGCAGCTTGGGGCCCGGGGAGCTGTTTTTT
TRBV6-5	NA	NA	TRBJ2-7	CASSFRGSNSYEQYF	TGTGCCAGCAGTTTCAGGGGTAGCAACTCCTACGAGCAGTACTTC
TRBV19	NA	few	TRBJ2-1	CASSSLATYNEQFF	TGTGCCAGTAGTTCGCTAGCGACCTACAATGAGCAGTTCTTC
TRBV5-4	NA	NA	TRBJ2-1	CASSGAGTIGTYEQFF	TGTGCCAGCAGCGGCGCCGGGACAATCGGTACATATGAGCAGTTCTTC
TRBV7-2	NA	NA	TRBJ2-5	CASSLGRMRSETQYF	TGTGCCAGCAGCCTCGGGCGGATGAGATCAGAGACCCAGTACTTC
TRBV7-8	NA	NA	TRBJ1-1	CASSLVGDTEAFF	TGTGCCAGCAGCTTAGTGGGGGACACTGAAGCTTTCTTT
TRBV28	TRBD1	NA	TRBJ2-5	CASSRQGQETQYF	TGTGCCAGCAGCCGACAGGGTCAAGAGACCCAGTACTTC
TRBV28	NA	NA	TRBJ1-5	CASSLSGRQPQHF	TGTGCCAGCAGTTTATCAGGTCGACAGCCCCAGCATTTT
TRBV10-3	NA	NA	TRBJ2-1	CAISPVSHNEQFF	TGTGCCATCAGCCCCGTTAGCCACAATGAGCAGTTCTTC
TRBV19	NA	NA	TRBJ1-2	CASSSEWQPKGGYTF	TGTGCCAGTAGTAGTGAGTGGCAGCCCAAGGGAGGCTACACCTTC